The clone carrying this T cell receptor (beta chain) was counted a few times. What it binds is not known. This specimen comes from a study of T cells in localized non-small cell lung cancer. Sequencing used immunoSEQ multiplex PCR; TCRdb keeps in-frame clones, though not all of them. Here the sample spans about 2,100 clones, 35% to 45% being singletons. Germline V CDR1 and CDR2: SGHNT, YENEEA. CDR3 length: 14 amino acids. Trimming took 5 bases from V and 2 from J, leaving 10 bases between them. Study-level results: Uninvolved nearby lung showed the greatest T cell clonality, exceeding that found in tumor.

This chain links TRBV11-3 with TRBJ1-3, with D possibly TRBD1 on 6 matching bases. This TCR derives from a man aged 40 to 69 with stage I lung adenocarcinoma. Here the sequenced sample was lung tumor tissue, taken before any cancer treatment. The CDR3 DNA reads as TGTGCCAGCAGCCTACAGGGTACTGGAAACACCATATATTTT. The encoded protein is CASSLQGTGNTIYF.